These 18 T cell receptor beta chains originate from one sample sequenced in a study of blood T cell repertoires in COVID-19 (TCRdb year 2020). Receptor libraries were prepared by the immunoSEQ multiplex PCR assay. The clones in this table, taken by TCRdb from immuneACCESS, are in-frame only. Not every clone is retained; where verified, under half of the shortfall comes from an unresolved V gene, and the cause of the rest is unknown. This sample comprises 140,000 to 150,000 clones, 65% to 80% of them detected only once. Of the sample, around 1.8% is held by the ten largest clones. Sequencing was performed on peripheral blood. The receptors derive from a woman aged 55-69 years with acute or convalescent COVID-19.

This chain connects TRBV19 to TRBJ1-5; 9 nucleotides line up with TRBD1. V lost 5 bases, J lost 5 bases, and 1 base stayed unmatched. Germline CDR1 reads LNHDA; CDR2 reads SQIVND (reference sequence). The CDR3 runs to 13 residues. The CDR3 DNA reads TGTGCCAGTAGTGGGACAGGGCATCAGCCCCAGCATTTT. This codes for CASSGTGHQPQHF.

The V gene is TRBV10-1, the J gene TRBJ2-7; D is perhaps TRBD2 (6 bases). Trimming removed 3 bases from V and 3 bases from J, with 12 bases in between. The CDR3 totals 14 residues. Germline CDR1 and CDR2: WNHNN and SYGVQD (reference sequence). The CDR3 protein is CASSDGGTLYEQYF. In DNA, the CDR3 is TGCGCCAGCAGTGACGGGGGAACGCTCTACGAGCAGTACTTC.

This clone has just a few counts. This chain joins TRBV2 and TRBJ2-6, with 8 bases matching TRBD2. CDR3 size: 15 residues. Germline-derived CDR1 and CDR2 are SNHLY and FYNNEI. The V gene end was trimmed by 6 bases and the J gene end by 4 bases; junction bases not matched to a gene: 5. CDR3 amino acids: CASRPGGVGANVLTF. Here the CDR3 DNA reads TGTGCCAGCAGGCCGGGAGGGGTCGGGGCCAACGTCCTGACTTTC.

There are a few counts of this clone. The V and J genes are TRBV11-3 and TRBJ2-2, with 8 bases identical to TRBD1. V lost 5 bases and J lost 5; bases outside the gene matches: 7. Germline V gene lookup returns CDR1 SGHNT and CDR2 YENEEA. The CDR3 spans 15 residues. CDR3: CASSPRGPGTGELFF. Here the CDR3 DNA reads TGTGCCAGCAGCCCCAGGGGGCCTGGGACCGGGGAGCTGTTTTTT.

This chain connects TRBV6-5 to TRBJ1-4; 9 nucleotides line up with TRBD1. The ends lost 6 bases at V and 8 bases at J; junction bases unmatched: 7. Per the germline V gene, CDR1 is MNHEY and CDR2 is SVGAGI. The CDR3 has 14 residues. For the CDR3, the DNA is TGTGCCAGCAGACCCCGGGACAGGGACGAAAAACTGTTTTTT. Protein: CASRPRDRDEKLFF.

The CDR3 loop reads CAWSVATEQYF. DNA for the CDR3: TGTGCCTGGAGTGTAGCCACCGAGCAGTACTTC. This chain uses TRBV30 with TRBJ2-7; D not resolved. The CDR3 covers 11 residues. Trimming removed 0 bases from V and 6 bases from J, with 6 bases in between. In germline, CDR1 is GTSNPN, CDR2 SVGIG (reference sequence).

The chain has TRBV9 and TRBJ2-4; TRBD2 matches at 7 bases. The CDR3 is made up of 13 amino acids. The V gene's germline CDR1 is SGDLS and CDR2 YYNGEE. The junction had 7 bases not matched to a gene; V was cut back by 5 bases and J by 8 bases. The CDR3 here is CASRPAGTDIQYF. For the CDR3, the DNA is TGTGCCAGCAGGCCAGCGGGAACTGACATTCAGTACTTC.

There are a few counts of this clone. The chain joins TRBV28 to TRBJ2-1; weak D call: TRBD1 (6 bases). CDR3 length: 16 amino acids. Germline loops: CDR1 MDHEN, CDR2 SYDVKM. V lost 3 bases and J 4 bases, leaving 16 bases between the germline ends. CDR3 nucleotides: TGTGCCAGCAGTTTGTCGCTTTCGGACAGATACAATGAGCAGTTCTTC. This codes for CASSLSLSDRYNEQFF.

As concerns this clone: The sample has other DNA sequences that encode this CDR3 too. The chain carries TRBV28 and TRBJ1-2; D is ambiguous. The germline V gene has CDR1 MDHEN and CDR2 SYDVKM. This CDR3 spans 11 amino acids. Trimming took 4 bases from V and 2 from J, leaving 2 bases between them. DNA for the CDR3: TGTGCCAGCAGTTCGAACTATGGCTACACCTTC. Translation: CASSSNYGYTF.

This chain's CDR3 is CASRYRGASIANEQFF. The CDR3 nucleotides read TGCGCCAGCAGGTACAGGGGGGCCTCTATAGCGAATGAGCAGTTCTTC. V is TRBV10-2 and J is TRBJ2-1, with TRBD1 matching over 8 bases. V was pared by 6 bases and J by 7 bases, with 14 bases of the junction left unmatched. CDR1 and CDR2 from the germline V gene are WSHSY and SAAADI. The CDR3 runs 16 residues.

The rearrangement uses TRBV9 and TRBJ2-1; possibly TRBD1 for D (7 bases). V lost 3 bases and J 7 bases, leaving 17 bases between the germline ends. Germline-derived CDR1 and CDR2 are SGDLS and YYNGEE. The CDR3 is made up of 15 amino acids. CDR3 nucleotide sequence: TGTGCCAGCAGCGCAGAGACAGGGAGGTCAAATGAGCAGTTCTTC. Translating it yields CASSAETGRSNEQFF.

The rearrangement joins TRBV27 to TRBJ2-1; 12 positions agree with TRBD2. V lost 3 bases and J lost 0; bases outside the gene matches: 9. The CDR3 is 19 residues long. The germline V gene has CDR1 MNHEY and CDR2 SMNVEV (reference sequence). Here the CDR3 DNA reads TGTGCCAGCAGTTTCCCCCTAGCGGGAGGGGACGGCTCCTACAATGAGCAGTTCTTC. It codes for CASSFPLAGGDGSYNEQFF.

The gene calls are TRBV19 and TRBJ2-3; TRBD2 aligns across 11 bases. Losses at the gene ends were 3 bases for V and 4 bases for J; bases not matched to a gene: 3. The germline V gene has CDR1 LNHDA and CDR2 SQIVND (reference sequence). The length of the CDR3 is 15 residues. This chain's CDR3 is CASSISSGRSDTQYF. DNA for the CDR3: TGTGCCAGTAGTATTTCTAGCGGGAGGTCAGATACGCAGTATTTT.

The J gene is TRBJ1-5, the V gene TRBV28; D is perhaps TRBD1 (5 bases). Germline CDR1 MDHEN, CDR2 SYDVKM. Trimming removed 2 bases from V and 1 base from J, with 12 bases in between. This CDR3 is built from 16 residues. Here the CDR3 reads CASSLGGGWSNQPQHF. The CDR3 bases are TGTGCCAGCAGTTTAGGCGGGGGATGGAGCAATCAGCCCCAGCATTTT.

The chain carries TRBV12-3 or TRBV12-4 and TRBJ2-1; D is possibly TRBD2 (6 bases). V was pared by 5 bases and J by 11 bases, with 16 bases between. This CDR3 has 13 amino acids. CDR3 nucleotides: TGTGCCAGCAGTCCGACTAGGGAATCTCAGCAGTTCTTC. It codes for CASSPTRESQQFF.

The chain combines TRBV18 with TRBJ1-4, with D perhaps TRBD1 (6 bases). This CDR3 region has 14 residues. CDR1 and CDR2 (germline): KGHSH, LQKENI. V gave up 6 bases and J gave up 3 bases, with 11 bases separating them. The CDR3: CASSASGANEKLFF. CDR3 DNA sequence: TGTGCCAGCTCCGCCTCAGGGGCTAATGAAAAACTGTTTTTT.

The CDR3 region has the DNA TGCGCCAGCAGTTCTTTAGCGGGGTTGAACACCGGGGAGCTGTTTTTT. This codes for CASSSLAGLNTGELFF. The chain carries TRBV10-1 and TRBJ2-2; the match to TRBD2 covers 8 bases. CDR1 is WNHNN, CDR2 SYGVQD, per germline (reference sequence). V gave up 5 bases and J gave up 1 base; unmatched junction bases: 6. There are 16 residues in the CDR3.

The genes are TRBV19 and TRBJ2-1; no definite D call. V was trimmed by 6 bases and J by 0 bases, leaving 12 bases between them. There are 15 residues in the CDR3. Germline CDR1 is LNHDA and CDR2 is SQIVND (reference sequence). The CDR3 protein is CASSTTPRSYNEQFF. The CDR3 region has the DNA TGTGCCAGTAGCACAACACCTCGCTCCTACAATGAGCAGTTCTTC.